This entry lists 30 T cell receptor beta chains sequenced from one sample in a study of blood T cell repertoires in COVID-19. Using immunoSEQ multiplex PCR, the repertoire was profiled, and TCRdb retains in-frame clones only, with some absent. The repertoire consists of about 380,000 clones, with 70% to 90% occurring once and the leading ten covering 1.2%. What was sequenced was PBMCs or T cells enriched from blood (not recorded which). The receptors shown here come from a woman younger than 30 who had recovered from COVID-19.

This chain uses TRBV19 with TRBJ2-5; tentative D call: TRBD2 (6 bases). CDR3 length: 18 amino acids. V was shortened by 3 bases and J by 0 bases, with 20 bases between the two germline ends. Per germline, CDR1 LNHDA and CDR2 SQIVND (reference sequence). The CDR3: CASSMGRGNRQYQETQYF. CDR3 DNA sequence: TGTGCCAGTAGTATGGGGCGGGGCAATAGACAGTACCAAGAGACCCAGTACTTC.

This clone was recorded only once. This sequence joins TRBV3-1 (or the pseudogene TRBV3-2) and TRBJ2-2, with D possibly TRBD1 on 5 matching bases. Trimming left V 3 bases short and J 7 bases short, with 12 bases between. The CDR3 sequence is 14 residues long. Germline V gives CDR1 LGHDT, CDR2 YNNKEL (reference sequence). The CDR3 DNA sequence: TGTGCCAGCAGCCAGCAAGGGGCGGACGGGGAGCTGTTTTTT. Its protein product is CASSQQGADGELFF.

The V call is TRBV30, the J call TRBJ2-7; no clear D. Per the germline V gene, CDR1 is GTSNPN and CDR2 is SVGIG (reference sequence). This CDR3 is built from 15 residues. V lost 0 bases to trimming and J lost 1 base, with 13 bases between them. The CDR3 loop reads CAWSVLHLPSYEQYF. The CDR3 DNA reads as TGTGCCTGGAGTGTGTTACATCTTCCGTCCTACGAGCAGTACTTC. Variable domain in full (rest from reference TRBV30 and TRBJ2-7): SQTIHQWPATLVQPVGSPLSLECTVEGTSNPNLYWYRQAAGRGLQLLFYSVGIGQISSEVPQNLSASRPQDRQFILSSKKLLLSDSGFYLCAWSVLHLPSYEQYFGPGTRLTVT.

The V call is TRBV7-8, the J call TRBJ1-1; D unclear. The CDR3 runs 16 residues. The germline CDR1 and CDR2 sequences are SGHVS and FQNEAQ. With 1 base removed from V and 1 base from J, the gap between germline ends came to 13 bases. DNA for the CDR3: TGTGCCAGCAGCTTAGTCACATCTTCCCCGAACACTGAAGCTTTCTTT. It specifies CASSLVTSSPNTEAFF.

In its sample, this clone was seen a few times. V gene TRBV5-1 combines with J gene TRBJ2-7; 8 nucleotides line up with TRBD2. CDR3 length: 16 residues. The junction had 9 bases not matched to a gene; V was cut back by 0 bases and J by 4 bases. Germline V gives CDR1 SGHRS, CDR2 YFSETQ. The CDR3 loop is CASSLALAAGGYEQYF. In DNA, the CDR3 is TGCGCCAGCAGCTTGGCCTTGGCGGCGGGGGGTTACGAGCAGTACTTC.

The CDR3 DNA follows: TGCGCCAGCAGCCAAGTCGGACAGGGGGGCACTGAAGCTTTCTTT. Translating gives CASSQVGQGGTEAFF. The chain joins TRBV4-1 to TRBJ1-1; 10 bases line up with TRBD1. V lost 1 base and J lost 4; bases outside the gene matches: 3. Germline CDR1 and CDR2: MGHRA and YSYEKL. The CDR3 contains 15 residues.

The J gene is TRBJ1-6, the V gene TRBV6-2 or TRBV6-3, with D uncertain. CDR1 is MNHEY and CDR2 is SVGEGT in the germline V gene. Between the trimmed V and J ends, which lost 2 bases and 6 bases, there was a span of 11 bases. This CDR3 is built from 15 residues. CDR3 DNA: TGTGCCAGCAGTTACGTAGCCGGGTTTAATTCACCCCTCCACTTT. It specifies CASSYVAGFNSPLHF.

The sample holds a few counts of this clone. The chain combines TRBV10-3 with TRBJ1-4, with unresolved D. Germline V lookup: CDR1 ENHRY, CDR2 SYGVKD. V was pared by 6 bases and J by 0 bases, with 11 bases between. CDR3 length equals 15 residues. CDR3 in DNA: TGTGCCATCAGACCCACTGAAGCAACTAATGAAAAACTGTTTTTT. Translation: CAIRPTEATNEKLFF.

The chain links TRBV7-9 to TRBJ1-6; D unclear. The CDR3 is made up of 12 amino acids. Looked up from germline, CDR1 is SEHNR and CDR2 is FQNEAQ (reference sequence). The V gene lost 2 bases and the J gene lost 10 bases, with 6 bases spanning the gap. The CDR3 protein is CASSLFRSPLHF. The CDR3 nucleotides are TGTGCCAGCAGCTTATTTCGGTCACCCCTCCACTTT.

V usage is TRBV7-2 and J usage is TRBJ2-7; 13 bases fit TRBD2. Germline CDR1 SGHTA, CDR2 FQGNSA. With 0 bases clipped from V and 5 bases from J, the junction kept 7 bases outside the gene matches. The CDR3 is 17 amino acids. The CDR3 region has the DNA TGTGCCAGCAGCTTAGCCCGGGGACTAGCGGGAATTCACGAGCAGTACTTC. Encoded protein: CASSLARGLAGIHEQYF.

This clone was observed once. V is TRBV19 and J is TRBJ2-4; 10 bases are shared with TRBD1. This CDR3 is built from 16 residues. The germline gives CDR1 LNHDA, CDR2 SQIVND (reference sequence). V gave up 5 bases and J gave up 0 bases; unmatched junction bases: 4. The CDR3 loop is CASSVTGGRAKNIQYF. CDR3 DNA sequence: TGTGCCAGTAGTGTGACAGGGGGCCGAGCCAAAAACATTCAGTACTTC.

This clone was observed once. The CDR3 sequence: CSVAGLETQYF. CDR3 nucleotides: TGCAGCGTTGCAGGGCTGGAGACCCAGTACTTC. The V and J genes are TRBV29-1 and TRBJ2-5; possibly TRBD1 for D (5 bases). The CDR3 is 11 amino acids. Germline V gene lookup returns CDR1 SQVTM and CDR2 ANQGSEA. Deletions cut 4 bases from V and 5 bases from J, with 8 bases between. The variable domain in full, completed from reference TRBV29-1 and TRBJ2-5, reads SAVISQKPSRDICQRGTSLTIQCQVDSQVTMMFWYRQQPGQSLTLIATANQGSEATYESGFVIDKFPISRPNLTFSTLTVSNMSPEDSSIYLCSVAGLETQYFGPGTRLLVL.

To note about this clone: The same CDR3 arises from other DNA sequences in this sample as well. The rearrangement links TRBV30 to TRBJ1-5; D unclear. Trimming removed 0 bases from V and 0 bases from J, with 6 bases in between. The CDR3 sequence is 14 residues long. Germline V lookup: CDR1 GTSNPN, CDR2 SVGIG (reference sequence). CDR3 DNA: TGTGCCTGGAGTGTAGGCGGTAGCAATCAGCCCCAGCATTTT. It specifies CAWSVGGSNQPQHF. The full variable domain, with the rest looked up from reference TRBV30 and TRBJ1-5, is SQTIHQWPATLVQPVGSPLSLECTVEGTSNPNLYWYRQAAGRGLQLLFYSVGIGQISSEVPQNLSASRPQDRQFILSSKKLLLSDSGFYLCAWSVGGSNQPQHFGDGTRLSIL.

J is TRBJ2-7 and V is TRBV30; TRBD1 aligns across 10 bases. The J segment lost 3 bases and the V segment lost 7 bases, leaving 3 bases of the junction unmatched. This CDR3 region has 12 residues. Germline CDR1 reads GTSNPN; CDR2 reads SVGIG (reference sequence). The CDR3 sequence is CAYWTGGYEQYF. The DNA for the CDR3 is TGTGCCTACTGGACAGGGGGCTACGAGCAGTACTTC.

The rearrangement joins TRBV28 to TRBJ1-4; D perhaps matches TRBD1 (5 bases). V gave up 6 bases and J gave up 0 bases, with 17 bases separating them. Germline lookup yields CDR1 MDHEN and CDR2 SYDVKM. The CDR3 runs 17 residues. The CDR3 coding sequence is TGTGCCAGCAGAAGTTTAACGGGGGGAGCAACTAATGAAAAACTGTTTTTT. Protein sequence: CASRSLTGGATNEKLFF.

This sequence joins TRBV18 and TRBJ1-6, with D possibly matching TRBD1 (5 bases). Germline V gene lookup returns CDR1 KGHSH and CDR2 LQKENI. The V and J ends lost 0 bases and 6 bases respectively, with 12 bases between them. This CDR3 is built from 16 residues. CDR3 protein: CASSPPTRGGNSPLHF. The DNA for the CDR3 is TGTGCCAGCTCACCACCGACCCGGGGGGGTAATTCACCCCTCCACTTT. The whole variable domain, remainder taken from reference TRBV18 and TRBJ1-6, is NAGVMQNPRHLVRRRGQEARLRCSPMKGHSHVYWYRQLPEEGLKFMVYLQKENIIDESGMPKERFSAEFPKEGPSILRIQQVVRGDSAAYFCASSPPTRGGNSPLHFGNGTRLTVT.

This chain connects TRBV6-6 to TRBJ2-4, with 8 nucleotides matching TRBD1. Germline V gives CDR1 MNHNY, CDR2 SVGAGI (reference sequence). Trimming cost V 5 bases and J 16 bases; bases outside gene matches: 10. This CDR3 region has 12 residues. The CDR3 here is CASSQRQGSSYF. CDR3 nucleotide sequence: TGTGCCAGCAGTCAACGACAGGGGAGTAGCTACTTC.

The CDR3 spells CASSHRSPTSGGAVRYNEQFF. Written as DNA, the CDR3 is TGTGCCAGCAGCCACCGAAGTCCGACTAGCGGGGGGGCCGTTCGATACAATGAGCAGTTCTTC. The J gene is TRBJ2-1, the V gene TRBV3-1 (or the pseudogene TRBV3-2); 14 bases align to TRBD2. The CDR3 extends over 21 amino acids. The germline CDR1 and CDR2 sequences are LGHDT and YNNKEL (reference sequence). J lost 4 bases, V lost 3 bases, and 17 bases had no gene match.

This clone has a single count. V and J are TRBV6-4 and TRBJ1-1; perhaps TRBD1 as D (5 bases). Germline values: CDR1 MRHNA, CDR2 SNTAGT. Trimming shortened V by 6 bases and J by 1 base, and 9 bases separated the two germline ends. The CDR3 is 13 residues long. This chain's CDR3 is CASSETENTEAFF. In DNA, the CDR3 is TGTGCCAGCAGCGAGACAGAGAACACTGAAGCTTTCTTT.

The chain links TRBV29-1 to TRBJ1-1; D unresolved. The V end was cut by 2 bases, the J end by 0 bases, with 7 bases between. Germline values: CDR1 SQVTM, CDR2 ANQGSEA. The CDR3 is 13 residues long. For the CDR3, the DNA is TGCAGCGTTGAACAAGCCATGAACACTGAAGCTTTCTTT. Protein sequence: CSVEQAMNTEAFF.

This clone has a single count. This sequence joins TRBV7-9 and TRBJ2-3; 10 bases map to TRBD2. From germline, CDR1 is SEHNR and CDR2 FQNEAQ (reference sequence). The CDR3 length is 14 residues. V lost 7 bases and J lost 5; bases outside the gene matches: 6. CDR3 sequence (DNA): TGTGCCAGCATCCGGCTAGCGGGGGTAGATACGCAGTATTTT. Translation gives CASIRLAGVDTQYF.

The rearrangement uses TRBV30 and TRBJ1-5; possibly TRBD1 for D (6 bases). Looked up from germline, CDR1 is GTSNPN and CDR2 is SVGIG (reference sequence). With 7 bases removed from V and 7 bases from J, the gap between germline ends came to 14 bases. The CDR3 length is 12 residues. The CDR3 DNA reads as TGTGCCTTCACAGGGAGTGAACAGCCCCAGCATTTT. Its translation: CAFTGSEQPQHF.

V is TRBV7-3 and J is TRBJ2-3; tentatively, D is TRBD1 (7 bases). Trimming removed 6 bases from V and 4 bases from J, with 20 bases in between. This CDR3 spans 16 amino acids. Germline CDR1 is SGHTA and CDR2 is FQGTGA. CDR3: CASSFRGALVSDTQYF. The CDR3 bases are TGTGCCAGCAGTTTCAGGGGGGCCTTGGTATCAGATACGCAGTATTTT.

This chain connects TRBV7-8 to TRBJ1-2, with 8 bases fitting TRBD1. This CDR3 is built from 15 residues. Germline assignment: CDR1 SGHVS and CDR2 FQNEAQ. The ends lost 4 bases at V and 5 bases at J; junction bases unmatched: 9. The DNA of the CDR3 is TGTGCCAGCAGCTACGCGGCGGGGACAGGTTATGGCTACACCTTC. This codes for CASSYAAGTGYGYTF.

The V call is TRBV19, the J call TRBJ2-7, with 8 bases identical to TRBD1. CDR3 length equals 14 residues. V was clipped by 3 bases and J by 7 bases; unmatched bases: 8. Germline V gene sequence: CDR1 LNHDA, CDR2 SQIVND (reference sequence). The CDR3 DNA reads as TGTGCCAGTAGTATGGAGGACAGGGTACGGGAGCAGTACTTC. It is translated as CASSMEDRVREQYF.

This chain joins TRBV4-3 and TRBJ1-3; 11 bases align to TRBD1. Trimming took 5 bases from V and 0 from J; bases not matched to a gene: 9. Germline loops: CDR1 LGHNA, CDR2 YSLEER. The CDR3 contains 18 residues. DNA of the CDR3: TGCGCCAGCAGCGCCGGGACAGGGGGTTCTCTCTCTGGAAACACCATATATTTT. It translates to CASSAGTGGSLSGNTIYF.

The rearrangement joins TRBV10-3 to TRBJ1-1; D is ambiguous. The CDR3 is made up of 12 amino acids. Deletions cut 8 bases from V and 0 bases from J, with 7 bases between. Germline loops: CDR1 ENHRY, CDR2 SYGVKD. CDR3 residues: CAIADMNTEAFF. The CDR3 DNA is TGTGCCATCGCTGACATGAACACTGAAGCTTTCTTT.

This sequence joins TRBV2 and TRBJ1-4, with 7 bases that match TRBD1. From germline, CDR1 is SNHLY and CDR2 FYNNEI. After removal of 6 bases from V and 0 bases from J, the junction contained 7 bases not matched to a gene. CDR3 length equals 16 residues. DNA of the CDR3: TGTGCCAGCAGCGAAACCGGGACAGCAACTAATGAAAAACTGTTTTTT. This gives the protein CASSETGTATNEKLFF.

The rearrangement joins TRBV25-1 to TRBJ1-3, with D perhaps matching TRBD1 (6 bases). Germline CDR1 and CDR2: MGHDK and SYGVNS. V shed 4 bases and J shed 4 bases, with 14 bases lying between them. The CDR3 has 15 amino acids. CDR3 in DNA: TGTGCCAGCAGTGTAGGGGGTGGGTCGGGAAACACCATATATTTT. Encoded protein: CASSVGGGSGNTIYF.

This clone was detected once. The chain couples TRBV19 to TRBJ2-3; 10 nucleotides align to TRBD2. The CDR3 contains 19 residues. V gave up 7 bases and J gave up 2 bases; unmatched junction bases: 18. CDR1 and CDR2 (germline): LNHDA, SQIVND (reference sequence). CDR3 sequence: CASIKAGISGGRVTDTQYF. The CDR3 DNA sequence: TGTGCCAGTATTAAGGCAGGGATTAGCGGGGGGCGGGTCACAGATACGCAGTATTTT.